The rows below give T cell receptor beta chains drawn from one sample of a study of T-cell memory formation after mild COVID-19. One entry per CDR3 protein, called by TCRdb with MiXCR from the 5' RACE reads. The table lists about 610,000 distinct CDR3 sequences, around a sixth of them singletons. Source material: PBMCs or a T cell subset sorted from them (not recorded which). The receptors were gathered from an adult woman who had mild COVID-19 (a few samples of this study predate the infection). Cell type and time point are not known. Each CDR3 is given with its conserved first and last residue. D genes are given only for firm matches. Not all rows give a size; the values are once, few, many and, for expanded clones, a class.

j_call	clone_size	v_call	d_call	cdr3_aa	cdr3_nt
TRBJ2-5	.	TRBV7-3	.	CASSLAPGPQETQYF	TGTGCCAGCAGCCTAGCGCCAGGTCCCCAAGAGACCCAGTACTTC
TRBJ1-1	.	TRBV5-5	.	CASSLEGRTMNTEAFF	TGTGCCAGCAGCTTGGAAGGCAGGACGATGAACACTGAAGCTTTCTTT
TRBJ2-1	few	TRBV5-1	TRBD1	CASSTGTGSSWGEQFF	TGCGCCAGCAGCACCGGGACAGGGTCATCCTGGGGTGAGCAGTTCTTC
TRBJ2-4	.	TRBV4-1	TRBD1	CASSRYGGQDVAKNIQYF	TGCGCCAGCAGCCGATACGGGGGACAGGACGTAGCCAAAAACATTCAGTACTTC
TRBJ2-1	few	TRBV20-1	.	CSAPRPSYNEQFF	TGCAGTGCCCCCCGACCCTCCTACAATGAGCAGTTCTTC
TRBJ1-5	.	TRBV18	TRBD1	CASSSVGTVNQPQHF	TGTGCCAGCTCATCGGTAGGGACAGTGAATCAGCCCCAGCATTTT
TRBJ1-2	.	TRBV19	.	CASKLGSDYGYTF	TGTGCCAGTAAACTCGGGTCGGACTATGGCTACACCTTC
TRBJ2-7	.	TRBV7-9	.	CASSLGVRQGMDEQYF	TGTGCCAGCAGCTTAGGTGTTCGCCAGGGTATGGACGAGCAGTACTTC
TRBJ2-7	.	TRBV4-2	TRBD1	CASSPGRDRGHEQYF	TGTGCCAGCAGCCCGGGCCGGGACAGGGGCCACGAGCAGTACTTC
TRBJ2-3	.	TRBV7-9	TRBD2	CASSPSPGAAGTDTQYF	TGTGCCAGCAGCCCCTCTCCAGGAGCAGCGGGGACAGATACGCAGTATTTT